Sequencing of this T cell receptor beta chain was carried out in a study of identical twins. TCRdb redid the calling of the 5' RACE reads with MiXCR, one entry per CDR3 protein. The data show some 1,700,000 distinct CDR3 sequences, under 35% seen once. Trimming at V came to 5 bases and at J to 2 bases, leaving 22 bases not matched to a gene. The length of the CDR3 is 21 residues. Germline V gene sequence: CDR1 KGHSH, CDR2 LQKENI. V and J are TRBV18 and TRBJ2-3; 10 bases line up with TRBD2. This receptor was obtained from a newborn girl in good health. The sample comprised cord blood. In DNA form, the CDR3 reads TGTGCCAGCTCATTGCGCCTAGCGGGAGCCAGAGGGGGATCCAACACAGATACGCAGTATTTT. Translated, it gives CASSLRLAGARGGSNTDTQYF.